This note documents a single TCR beta chain sequence. No antigen is known for it. Sequencing was performed with immunoSEQ multiplex PCR; in TCRdb, only in-frame clones are kept and a portion is missing. The sample holds about 17,000 clones, around 84% seen once. This entry is derived from a study of lymphopenia after photon versus proton radiotherapy. Study-wide points: Larger post-nadir TCR diversity loss correlated inversely with survival in deceased patients. Oligoclonal CD8+ Temra expansion after nadir drove photon patients' diversity drop. Survival link was tested only in deceased patients; proton benefit remains a possibility.

Trimming left V 0 bases short and J 2 bases short, with 11 bases between. Germline values: CDR1 MNHEY, CDR2 SVGAGI. CDR3 length: 15 amino acids. The rearrangement joins TRBV6-5 to TRBJ2-7; D is possibly TRBD1 (6 bases). This material consisted of peripheral blood, taken from a patient treated with proton-based radiotherapy. This TCR was sampled from an older man with pancreatic cancer. The CDR3, as DNA: TGTGCCAGCAGTTACTCCCGGACAGCGACCTACGAGCAGTACTTC. This codes for CASSYSRTATYEQYF.